Listed here are 18 T cell receptor beta chains from one sample, sequenced in a study of T cell responses to AZD1222 COVID-19 vaccine. Assay: immunoSEQ multiplex PCR; the TCRdb copy retains only in-frame clones and omits some. The sample lists more than 75,000 clones, around 82% occurring once. The starting material was peripheral blood, obtained 28 days after the second AZD1222 dose. These receptors came from an adult who received the AZD1222 COVID-19 vaccine.

This clone is a singleton in its sample. The V gene is TRBV6-5, the J gene TRBJ1-4; D is ambiguous. The CDR3 runs to 13 residues. V lost 4 bases, J lost 6 bases, and 9 bases lay in between. Germline V gives CDR1 MNHEY, CDR2 SVGAGI. In nucleotides, the CDR3 is TGTGCCAGCAGTTTAAGGGAGGATGAAAAACTGTTTTTT. This translates into CASSLREDEKLFF.

The V gene is TRBV30, the J gene TRBJ1-3; D ambiguous. The V end was cut by 4 bases, the J end by 4 bases, with 8 bases between. The CDR3 spans 12 residues. CDR1 and CDR2 from the germline V gene are GTSNPN and SVGIG (reference sequence). CDR3 DNA: TGTGCCTGGAACGACGGGGGAAACACCATATATTTT. Its translation is CAWNDGGNTIYF.

The V and J genes are TRBV3-1 (or the pseudogene TRBV3-2) and TRBJ2-2, with 9 bases identical to TRBD1. This CDR3 is built from 15 residues. The V and J ends lost 6 bases and 3 bases, in that order; junction bases with no gene match: 5. The germline V gene has CDR1 LGHDT and CDR2 YNNKEL (reference sequence). The CDR3 bases are TGTGCCAGCAGAAACAGGGGGCAGGACACCGGGGAGCTGTTTTTT. Its protein is CASRNRGQDTGELFF.

Details on this clone: The same CDR3 also results from other DNA sequences found in this sample. The chain carries TRBV24-1 and TRBJ2-3; possible D gene TRBD2, 5 bases. Germline loops: CDR1 KGHDR, CDR2 SFDVKD. Deletions cut 2 bases from V and 5 bases from J, with 7 bases between. This CDR3 comprises 13 residues. CDR3 loop: CATSDSGLDTQYF. The DNA of the CDR3 is TGTGCCACCAGTGATTCGGGATTAGATACGCAGTATTTT.

The J gene is TRBJ2-1, the V gene TRBV11-2, with a weak D call TRBD1 (6 bases). Germline CDR1 SGHAT, CDR2 FQNNGV. This CDR3 comprises 14 residues. V was cut by 7 bases and J by 0 bases, with 10 bases left in between. CDR3 residues: CASNRDNSYNEQFF. In DNA form, the CDR3 reads TGTGCCAGCAACCGGGACAACTCCTACAATGAGCAGTTCTTC.

V usage is TRBV28 and J usage is TRBJ2-1; TRBD1 is a possible D gene (5 bases). Germline CDR1 MDHEN, CDR2 SYDVKM. The CDR3 contains 16 residues. Trimming took 2 bases from V and 7 from J, leaving 18 bases between them. CDR3 region: CASSLRRVSPTNEQFF. Here the CDR3 DNA reads TGTGCCAGCAGTTTACGCAGGGTGAGTCCTACTAATGAGCAGTTCTTC.

The chain has TRBV3-1 (or the pseudogene TRBV3-2) and TRBJ1-1, with TRBD1 as a possible D gene (5 bases). Germline V CDR1 and CDR2: LGHDT, YNNKEL (reference sequence). The ends were cut back, 4 bases at V and 3 bases at J, with 9 bases in the middle. The CDR3 is made up of 13 amino acids. The CDR3 is CASSPGRDTEAFF. CDR3 nucleotide sequence: TGTGCCAGCAGCCCGGGGCGGGACACTGAAGCTTTCTTT.

The chain joins TRBV7-2 to TRBJ1-1; unclear D gene. CDR1 is SGHTA, CDR2 FQGNSA, per germline. V was cut by 0 bases and J by 0 bases, with 5 bases left in between. This CDR3 contains 14 residues. The CDR3 here is CASSLAPVNTEAFF. In DNA form, the CDR3 reads TGTGCCAGCAGCTTAGCGCCTGTGAACACTGAAGCTTTCTTT.

The chain recombines TRBV5-3 with TRBJ1-1; tentatively, D is TRBD1 (5 bases). TRBV5-3 is classed as an ORF, of uncertain function. Trimming removed 3 bases from V and 1 base from J, with 16 bases in between. The CDR3 is 16 residues long. CDR3 bases: TGTGCCAGAAGCTGTTTTTTCGCTACAGGGAACACTGAAGCTTTCTTT. Residues: CARSCFFATGNTEAFF.

A word on this clone: A junction end diverges from the germline sequence, so it may reflect a read error. The chain joins TRBV7-7 to TRBJ2-2; 8 bases are a match to TRBD1. CDR1 is SSHAT and CDR2 is FNYEAQ in the germline V gene (reference sequence). CDR3 length: 15 amino acids. CDR3 amino acids: CASRPAGQGTGELFF. CDR3 sequence (DNA): TGTGCTAGCAGGCCAGCTGGACAGGGCACCGGGGAGCTGTTTTTT.

The chain has TRBV28 and TRBJ1-5; 8 nucleotides agree with TRBD1. Germline CDR1 MDHEN, CDR2 SYDVKM. This CDR3 has 16 residues. V trimming: 2 bases; J trimming: 7 bases; junction bases outside the gene matches: 10. The CDR3 loop is CASSLVGQGWQQPQHF. The CDR3 DNA reads as TGTGCCAGCAGTTTAGTCGGACAGGGTTGGCAACAGCCCCAGCATTTT.

V usage is TRBV11-2 and J usage is TRBJ2-3; no reliable D call. Looked up from germline, CDR1 is SGHAT and CDR2 is FQNNGV. Between the trimmed V and J ends, which lost 3 bases and 0 bases, there was a span of 7 bases. This CDR3 spans 14 amino acids. This CDR3 is CASSLAPSTDTQYF. The CDR3 DNA reads as TGTGCCAGCAGCTTGGCTCCCAGCACAGATACGCAGTATTTT. The full variable domain, rest sourced from reference TRBV11-2 and TRBJ2-3, is EAGVAQSPRYKIIEKRQSVAFWCNPISGHATLYWYQQILGQGPKLLIQFQNNGVVDDSQLPKDRFSAERLKGVDSTLKIQPAKLEDSAVYLCASSLAPSTDTQYFGPGTRLTVL.

The chain uses TRBV9 and TRBJ2-1, with 11 positions matching TRBD2. J gave up 4 bases and V 4 bases, and 7 bases lay outside the gene matches. The length of the CDR3 is 16 residues. Germline loops: CDR1 SGDLS, CDR2 YYNGEE. This CDR3 is CASSTYTSGGYNEQFF. The CDR3 region has the DNA TGTGCCAGCAGCACATATACTAGCGGGGGATACAATGAGCAGTTCTTC.

The gene calls are TRBV12-3 or TRBV12-4 and TRBJ1-1; maybe TRBD1 (5 bases). V was shortened by 6 bases and J by 7 bases, with 9 bases between the two germline ends. This CDR3 region has 11 residues. CDR3 sequence (DNA): TGTGCCAGCAGAGGGACGGTTGAAGCTTTCTTT. Translated, it gives CASRGTVEAFF.

Concerning this clone: Distinct nucleotide sequences in the sample also encode this CDR3. V usage is TRBV7-2 and J usage is TRBJ1-2; D possibly corresponds to TRBD1 (5 bases). This CDR3 contains 12 residues. Germline CDR1 SGHTA, CDR2 FQGNSA. V gave up 0 bases and J gave up 7 bases, with 6 bases separating them. CDR3 bases: TGTGCCAGCAGCTTAGCGCAGGGTGGCTACACCTTC. Its protein is CASSLAQGGYTF.

The chain couples TRBV11-3 to TRBJ2-1, with a possible D match to TRBD2 (5 bases). This CDR3 is 15 amino acids long. The germline V gene encodes CDR1 SGHNT and CDR2 YENEEA. The germline V and J ends were trimmed by 2 bases and 4 bases, with 12 bases remaining between them. CDR3 DNA sequence: TGTGCCAGCAGCTTAATGAGCGGAGATTACAATGAGCAGTTCTTC. Protein: CASSLMSGDYNEQFF.

This chain links TRBV4-1 with TRBJ2-2, with D tentatively TRBD2 (5 bases). CDR3 length: 17 amino acids. CDR1 and CDR2 from the germline V gene are MGHRA and YSYEKL. V was shortened by 0 bases and J by 3 bases, with 14 bases between the two germline ends. The CDR3 DNA is TGCGCCAGCAGCCAAGAACGGCTAGCAGACCACACCGGGGAGCTGTTTTTT. Protein product: CASSQERLADHTGELFF.

The genes are TRBV2 and TRBJ2-7; D could derive from TRBD1 or TRBD2 (5 bases each). The germline V and J ends were trimmed by 3 bases and 2 bases, with 11 bases remaining between them. The CDR3 is made up of 14 amino acids. Germline V CDR1 and CDR2: SNHLY, FYNNEI. The CDR3 nucleotides are TGTGCCAGCAGTGATTTTGGGACGGCCTACGAGCAGTACTTC. It specifies CASSDFGTAYEQYF.